The sequence of this TCR beta chain was determined in a study of human T cells and chemical hapten exposure. Study findings and constraints: Having alopecia, the donors may differ immunologically from healthy people.

It was the library that attached unique molecular identifiers to individual cDNA molecules. TCRdb reanalysed the RACE reads using MiXCR and keeps one entry per CDR3 protein. The data contain under 120,000 distinct CDR3 sequences, approximately 10% of them seen just once; the ten biggest clones take up approximately 4%. Specified time point: patch test 1, 2 weeks after DPC sensitization. Treatment here: therapeutic diphenylcyclopropenone sensitization with weekly scalp DPC. The germline CDR1 and CDR2 sequences are ENHRY and SYGVKD. The V gene lost 2 bases and the J gene lost 3 bases, with 10 bases spanning the gap. This CDR3 has 15 residues. This clonotype was found a few times. The antigen remains unidentified.

This material consisted of whole blood, taken in connection with sensitization to the hapten diphenylcyclopropenone (DPC). The chain combines TRBV10-3 with TRBJ2-2; D possibly corresponds to TRBD2 (6 bases). The clonotype originates from a woman in her thirties or forties with alopecia areata. Some clones in this sample may be carry-over from other donors' samples. CDR3 region: CAISELASDTGELFF. The DNA for the CDR3 is TGTGCCATCAGTGAGCTAGCTAGCGACACCGGGGAGCTGTTTTTT.